This section outlines one TCR beta chain sequence together with its context. The data originate from a study of blood T cell repertoires in COVID-19. The wider study: The analysed material was cDNA or gDNA that came from T cells, B-cell-depleted T cells, or PBMCs.

In the authors' workflow: Amplification with reference gene primers provided the estimates of nucleated cell counts. TCRdb keeps only in-frame clones here, not all; method: immunoSEQ multiplex PCR. V, J and clone size derive from that table, while D and trimming were established from the DNA sequence. The sample lists about 250,000 clones, approximately 89% seen once, with 6.3% in the top ten. Seattle researchers signed up patients amid active infection and tracked them longitudinally. In germline, CDR1 is KGHSH, CDR2 LQKENI. The V end was cut by 2 bases, the J end by 1 base, with 18 bases between. This CDR3 spans 18 amino acids.

The TCR comes from a woman aged 25 to 39 with COVID-19, enrolled during active disease. Sequencing used peripheral blood. The chain employs TRBV18 and TRBJ1-5; D gene ambiguous. CDR3 nucleotide sequence: TGTGCCAGCTCACCAGGTTTTTACGATTTGGGCAGCAATCAGCCCCAGCATTTT. This encodes CASSPGFYDLGSNQPQHF.